This is a list of T cell receptor beta chains from one sample in a study of CD8+CD57+ T cells in acquired aplastic anemia. TCRdb used MiXCR to reprocess the reads, holding one entry per CDR3 protein. The data contain about 190,000 distinct CDR3 sequences, about 53% of them singletons. Sequenced material: sorted CD4+, CD8+, or CD8+CD57+ T cells (not recorded which) from PBMCs. The origin of the receptors is a human donor in good health, serving as a control. Both conserved end residues are part of each CDR3. Each record gives: V gene, CDR3 length, clone size, D gene, J gene, CDR3 protein, CDR3 DNA. A D gene is named only where the DNA matches it firmly. Clone size is stated in some rows and not others, as once, few, many or a class when expanded.

V: TRBV10-3
length: 18
size: -
D: TRBD2
J: TRBJ2-7
CDR3: CAISETSGGPDTSYEQYF
DNA: TGTGCCATCAGTGAGACTAGCGGGGGGCCCGACACCTCCTACGAGCAGTACTTC

V: TRBV7-2
length: 16
size: -
D: TRBD2
J: TRBJ2-1
CDR3: CASSTVLAGDVNGQFF
DNA: TGTGCCAGCAGCACCGTACTAGCGGGGGATGTAAATGGGCAGTTCTTC

V: TRBV4-1
length: 15
size: many
D: -
J: TRBJ1-6
CDR3: CASSQSGRDNSPLHF
DNA: TGCGCCAGCAGCCAATCGGGGAGGGATAATTCACCCCTCCACTTT

V: TRBV28
length: 16
size: few
D: -
J: TRBJ2-1
CDR3: CASSSGLGARNNEQFF
DNA: TGTGCCAGCAGTTCGGGGTTGGGGGCGAGGAACAATGAGCAGTTCTTC

V: TRBV10-3
length: 14
size: many
D: TRBD1
J: TRBJ1-1
CDR3: CAISGTGEGTEAFF
DNA: TGTGCCATCAGTGGAACAGGGGAGGGCACTGAAGCTTTCTTT

V: TRBV9
length: 17
size: -
D: TRBD2
J: TRBJ2-3
CDR3: CASSFGLAGTITDTQYF
DNA: TGTGCCAGCAGCTTCGGACTAGCGGGAACAATCACAGATACGCAGTATTTT

V: TRBV11-1
length: 15
size: -
D: -
J: TRBJ2-5
CDR3: CASRSRDRLQETQYF
DNA: TGTGCCAGCAGATCCCGAGATAGACTCCAAGAGACCCAGTACTTC

V: TRBV24-1
length: 16
size: many
D: TRBD1
J: TRBJ2-7
CDR3: CATSETGTGASYEQYF
DNA: TGTGCCACCAGTGAGACCGGGACAGGGGCCTCCTACGAGCAGTACTTC

V: TRBV6-1
length: 13
size: few
D: -
J: TRBJ1-3
CDR3: CASMVLSGNTIYF
DNA: TGTGCCAGCATGGTCCTCTCTGGAAACACCATATATTTT

V: TRBV11-3
length: 13
size: many
D: -
J: TRBJ2-2
CDR3: CASSQGAAGELFF
DNA: TGTGCCAGCAGCCAAGGGGCGGCCGGGGAGCTGTTTTTT

V: TRBV2
length: 15
size: -
D: -
J: TRBJ1-5
CDR3: CASSESRTGNQPQHF
DNA: TGTGCCAGCAGTGAAAGCCGTACCGGCAATCAGCCCCAGCATTTT

V: TRBV20-1
length: 13
size: -
D: -
J: TRBJ1-4
CDR3: CSATQQGEEKLFF
DNA: TGCAGTGCTACACAACAGGGTGAAGAAAAACTGTTTTTT

V: TRBV7-7
length: 15
size: many
D: TRBD2
J: TRBJ2-5
CDR3: CASSLSTTSGETQYF
DNA: TGTGCTAGCAGCCTAAGTACGACTAGCGGAGAGACCCAGTACTTC

V: TRBV2
length: 15
size: -
D: TRBD2
J: TRBJ2-3
CDR3: CASRGGTSLTHTQYF
DNA: TGTGCCAGTCGCGGGGGGACCTCTCTCACGCATACGCAGTATTTT

V: TRBV2
length: 16
size: few
D: -
J: TRBJ1-3
CDR3: CASNVWQPAGGNTIYF
DNA: TGTGCCAGCAATGTCTGGCAGCCCGCCGGGGGAAACACCATATATTTT

V: TRBV7-6
length: 14
size: many
D: -
J: TRBJ1-2
CDR3: CASSSLGVSYGYTF
DNA: TGTGCCAGCAGCTCTCTCGGGGTCTCCTATGGCTACACCTTC

V: TRBV19
length: 15
size: -
D: -
J: TRBJ2-6
CDR3: CASSIVRVGANVLTF
DNA: TGTGCCAGTAGTATAGTGAGGGTTGGGGCCAACGTCCTGACTTTC

V: TRBV20-1
length: 11
size: -
D: -
J: TRBJ2-7
CDR3: CSAGVDYEQYF
DNA: TGCAGTGCCGGGGTAGACTACGAGCAGTACTTC

V: TRBV5-1
length: 14
size: many
D: -
J: TRBJ1-2
CDR3: CASRRLQGSYGYTF
DNA: TGCGCCAGCAGACGGTTGCAGGGTTCCTATGGCTACACCTTC

V: TRBV11-2
length: 17
size: many
D: -
J: TRBJ2-3
CDR3: CASSSVLGHRSTDTQYF
DNA: TGTGCCAGCAGCTCCGTGTTGGGACACCGTAGCACAGATACGCAGTATTTT

V: TRBV2
length: 12
size: -
D: -
J: TRBJ2-7
CDR3: CASGRTRSEQYF
DNA: TGTGCCAGCGGCCGGACAAGAAGCGAGCAGTACTTC

V: TRBV29-1
length: 15
size: -
D: TRBD1
J: TRBJ2-7
CDR3: CSVGAGTGVSYEQYF
DNA: TGCAGCGTTGGGGCCGGGACAGGGGTCTCCTACGAGCAGTACTTC

V: TRBV6-1
length: 17
size: many
D: TRBD1
J: TRBJ2-7
CDR3: CASSEATPGQGVYEQYF
DNA: TGTGCCAGCAGTGAAGCGACCCCGGGACAGGGGGTTTACGAGCAGTACTTC

V: TRBV20-1
length: 15
size: once
D: TRBD2
J: TRBJ2-7
CDR3: CSARSLAGGSYKQYF
DNA: TGCAGTGCTAGATCCTTAGCGGGGGGGTCCTACAAGCAGTACTTC

V: TRBV10-2
length: 14
size: -
D: -
J: TRBJ1-6
CDR3: CASKITGGGSPLHF
DNA: TGCGCCAGCAAGATTACAGGTGGAGGTTCGCCCCTCCACTTT

V: TRBV7-2
length: 17
size: -
D: -
J: TRBJ1-2
CDR3: CASSLVVGQVVSYGYTF
DNA: TGTGCCAGCAGCTTAGTAGTAGGCCAGGTGGTGAGCTATGGCTACACCTTC

V: TRBV2
length: 16
size: -
D: TRBD1
J: TRBJ2-3
CDR3: CASSPLGQGAMDTQYF
DNA: TGTGCCAGCAGTCCACTCGGACAGGGGGCGATGGATACGCAGTATTTT

V: TRBV5-5
length: 17
size: -
D: TRBD2
J: TRBJ2-3
CDR3: CASSPGTSGARTDTQYF
DNA: TGCGCCAGCAGCCCCGGGACTAGCGGGGCCCGCACAGATACGCAGTATTTT

V: TRBV7-3
length: 13
size: many
D: -
J: TRBJ2-7
CDR3: CASSFNGGYEQYF
DNA: TGTGCCAGCAGCTTCAATGGTGGCTACGAGCAGTACTTC

V: TRBV2
length: 13
size: many
D: -
J: TRBJ2-3
CDR3: CASSEMGTDTQYF
DNA: TGTGCCAGCAGCGAGATGGGCACAGATACGCAGTATTTT

V: TRBV5-1
length: 13
size: many
D: TRBD2
J: TRBJ2-5
CDR3: CASRGRGVETQYF
DNA: TGCGCCAGCAGGGGGCGGGGGGTCGAGACCCAGTACTTC

V: TRBV25-1
length: 13
size: many
D: -
J: TRBJ1-5
CDR3: CASSEYGNQPQHF
DNA: TGTGCCAGCAGTGAATATGGCAATCAGCCCCAGCATTTT

V: TRBV19
length: 12
size: -
D: -
J: TRBJ2-7
CDR3: CASSQTSMQQYF
DNA: TGTGCCAGCAGCCAAACCTCCATGCAGCAGTACTTC